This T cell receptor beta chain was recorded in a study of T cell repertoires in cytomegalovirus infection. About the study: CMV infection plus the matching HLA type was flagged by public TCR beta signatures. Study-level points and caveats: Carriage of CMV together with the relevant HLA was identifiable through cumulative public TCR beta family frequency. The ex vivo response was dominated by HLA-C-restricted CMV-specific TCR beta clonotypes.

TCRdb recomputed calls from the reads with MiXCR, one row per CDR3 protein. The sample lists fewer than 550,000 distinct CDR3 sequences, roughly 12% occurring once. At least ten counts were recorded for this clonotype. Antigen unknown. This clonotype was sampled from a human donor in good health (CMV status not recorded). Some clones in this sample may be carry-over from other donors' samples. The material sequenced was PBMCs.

CDR3 in DNA: TGTGCCAGCAGAACTAGGGGACAGGGGACCGGGGAGCTGTTTTTT. It yields the protein CASRTRGQGTGELFF. The rearrangement uses TRBV7-8 and TRBJ2-2; 10 positions match TRBD1. CDR3 length: 15 residues. V was clipped by 6 bases and J by 5 bases; unmatched bases: 6. Germline CDR1 is SGHVS and CDR2 is FQNEAQ.